The clone carrying this T cell receptor (beta chain) was recorded a few times. Each CDR3 protein is one row after TCRdb ran MiXCR on the RT-PCR reads. The table lists about 700,000 distinct CDR3 sequences, approximately 15% of them singletons. Between the trimmed V and J ends, which lost 2 bases and 5 bases, there was a span of 12 bases. Germline V gives CDR1 KGHSH, CDR2 LQKENI. The CDR3 spans 14 residues. V is TRBV18 and J is TRBJ2-5; tentatively, D is TRBD1 or TRBD2 (5 bases each). Sequencing was carried out using memory CD4+ T cells from blood. This TCR derives from a female donor in good health, serving as a healthy control. The CDR3 DNA follows: TGTGCCAGCTCACCAGGAGCGGACAAGGAGACCCAGTACTTC. It translates to CASSPGADKETQYF.